A selection of T cell receptor beta chains follows, all from one sample in a study of shared clonotypes between healthy human individuals. Assay: immunoSEQ multiplex PCR; the TCRdb copy retains only in-frame clones and omits some. The sample contains millions of clones, over 85% of which appear only once. Sequencing was done on a sample of naive CD4+ T cells sorted from blood. Source of these receptors: a man in his late teens or twenties in good health. Each CDR3 is given with its conserved first and last residue. Each record gives: D gene, clone size, V gene, J gene, CDR3 DNA, CDR3 protein. The D gene is left open where the match is weak. Rows may omit the clone size; those that give it use once, few, many or a size class.

d_gene: -; abundance: -; v_gene: TRBV7-9; j_gene: TRBJ1-1; CDR3nt: TGTGCCAGCAGCCGGGACGCAAGCACTTTCGAAGCTTTCTTT; CDR3aa: CASSRDASTFEAFF
d_gene: -; abundance: -; v_gene: TRBV7-9; j_gene: TRBJ2-4; CDR3nt: TGTGCCAGCAGCTTATCCGCGGGCGAAAACATTCAGTACTTC; CDR3aa: CASSLSAGENIQYF
d_gene: TRBD1; abundance: -; v_gene: TRBV7-6; j_gene: TRBJ2-7; CDR3nt: TGTGCCAGCAGCCCCGGGGACAGCAACTCCTACGAGCAGTACTTC; CDR3aa: CASSPGDSNSYEQYF
d_gene: -; abundance: -; v_gene: TRBV2; j_gene: TRBJ2-3; CDR3nt: TGTGCCAGTCACCTGGCTAGCGGCACAGATACGCAGTATTTT; CDR3aa: CASHLASGTDTQYF
d_gene: -; abundance: -; v_gene: TRBV5-1; j_gene: TRBJ2-6; CDR3nt: TGCGCCAGCAGCTTGGAGGGGGGCGTTGGTTCTGGGGCCAACGTCCTGACTTTC; CDR3aa: CASSLEGGVGSGANVLTF
d_gene: TRBD2; abundance: -; v_gene: TRBV7-9; j_gene: TRBJ2-3; CDR3nt: TGTGCCAGCAGCGACCGACTAGCGGCTACAGATACGCAGTATTTT; CDR3aa: CASSDRLAATDTQYF
d_gene: -; abundance: -; v_gene: TRBV27; j_gene: TRBJ2-7; CDR3nt: TGTGCCAGCAGTTACCTCGGTACGGAGCAGTACTTC; CDR3aa: CASSYLGTEQYF
d_gene: TRBD1; abundance: few; v_gene: TRBV5-8; j_gene: TRBJ1-2; CDR3nt: TGTGCCAGCAGCGAGCGACAGGGGTATGGCTACACCTTC; CDR3aa: CASSERQGYGYTF
d_gene: TRBD2; abundance: -; v_gene: TRBV30; j_gene: TRBJ2-7; CDR3nt: TGTGCCTGGAGTGCGGCGGGAGGGCCCTCCGAGCAGTACTTC; CDR3aa: CAWSAAGGPSEQYF
d_gene: -; abundance: -; v_gene: TRBV6-5; j_gene: TRBJ2-7; CDR3nt: TGTGCCAGCCAAGGACCGGGGGAGCAGTACTTC; CDR3aa: CASQGPGEQYF
d_gene: TRBD1; abundance: few; v_gene: TRBV7-9; j_gene: TRBJ1-6; CDR3nt: TGTGCCAGCAGCAGCCGACAGGGTAATAATTCACCCCTCCACTTT; CDR3aa: CASSSRQGNNSPLHF
d_gene: TRBD1; abundance: -; v_gene: TRBV29-1; j_gene: TRBJ2-5; CDR3nt: TGCAGCGTAGGGACAGGGATAGAGACCCAGTACTTC; CDR3aa: CSVGTGIETQYF
d_gene: -; abundance: -; v_gene: TRBV7-9; j_gene: TRBJ2-4; CDR3nt: TGTGCCAGCAGCTTAGAGGTCGGCGCCCTAGCCAAAAACATTCAGTACTTC; CDR3aa: CASSLEVGALAKNIQYF
d_gene: TRBD2; abundance: -; v_gene: TRBV7-3; j_gene: TRBJ2-1; CDR3nt: TGTGCCAGCAGCCCGACTAGCGGGACCTACAATGAGCAGTTCTTC; CDR3aa: CASSPTSGTYNEQFF
d_gene: TRBD1; abundance: -; v_gene: TRBV5-6; j_gene: TRBJ1-2; CDR3nt: TGTGCCAGCAGCCCCACCGGGACAGGGTTTGGCTACACCTTC; CDR3aa: CASSPTGTGFGYTF
d_gene: -; abundance: -; v_gene: TRBV6-1; j_gene: TRBJ1-1; CDR3nt: TGTGCCAGCAGTGGATCAGGGGTCCTGAACACTGAAGCTTTCTTT; CDR3aa: CASSGSGVLNTEAFF
d_gene: -; abundance: -; v_gene: TRBV29-1; j_gene: TRBJ2-2; CDR3nt: TGCAGCGTTGGGGGTTCCAGAGCCGGGGAGCTGTTTTTT; CDR3aa: CSVGGSRAGELFF
d_gene: TRBD2; abundance: -; v_gene: TRBV5-1; j_gene: TRBJ2-3; CDR3nt: TGCGCCAGCAGCTTGGCGACTAGCGGAAGCACAGATACGCAGTATTTT; CDR3aa: CASSLATSGSTDTQYF
d_gene: -; abundance: -; v_gene: TRBV10-3; j_gene: TRBJ1-5; CDR3nt: TGTGCCATCAGTGAATTGGACGGGGGCAATCAGCCCCAGCATTTT; CDR3aa: CAISELDGGNQPQHF
d_gene: -; abundance: once; v_gene: TRBV30; j_gene: TRBJ1-2; CDR3nt: TGTGCCTGGAGTGTAGAGGAGAACTATGGCTACACCTTC; CDR3aa: CAWSVEENYGYTF